The present TCR beta chain was sequenced within a study of graft-versus-host responses after intestinal transplantation (dated by TCRdb to the early 2020s). Regarding the research as a whole: The transplants that recipients got were multivisceral, liver-intestinal, or isolated intestinal. All recipients received anti-thymocyte globulin induction followed by maintenance tacrolimus and steroids for approximately 3 years. Bulk TCR-beta CDR3 sequencing was used to track graft-versus-host and host-versus-graft alloreactive T cell clones in the graft, circulation and bone marrow after intestinal transplantation. Alloreactive clones were identified by sequencing pre-transplant mixed lymphocyte reaction products and comparing these products with unstimulated pre-transplant donor and recipient T cells. The cohort enrolled about two dozen intestinal transplant recipients, one of whom was a retransplant, and 3 patients without pretransplant specimens were excluded. Donor T cell macrochimerism was defined as a peak of at least 4% donor T cells among recipient peripheral blood mononuclear cells. Samples from a few later patients were sequenced in-house on an Illumina MiSeq with MiXCR processing rather than by the commercial service.

The label giving this sample's time point can be read as: cells obtained before transplantation from donor or recipient. In the mixed lymphocyte reactions, around 200,000 CFSE-labeled pre-transplant responders were plated with around 200,000 irradiated violet-dye-labeled stimulators and cultured for 6 days. Proliferating CD3+CD4+CFSE-low and CD3+CD8+CFSE-low responder cells were FACS-sorted on a BD Influx sorter after the mixed lymphocyte reaction. Libraries were built with the immunoSEQ multiplex PCR assay. For most patients, genomic DNA was isolated using the Qiagen DNeasy Blood and Tissue Kit and was shipped frozen to Adaptive Biotechnologies for TCR sequencing. Adaptive Biotechnologies carried out high-throughput TCR-beta CDR3 sequencing of genomic DNA for most patients. The original pipeline was this. Adaptive's ImmunoSEQ software supplied the TCR sequencing data for approximately 18 patients, while MiXCR and VDJtools were used to process a few other patients. To correct CD4 versus CD8 sorting errors, any sequence found in both subsets at a frequency ratio below 5:1 was removed. Because the origin of CDR3 nucleotide sequences shared between donor and recipient could not be assigned, those sequences were removed. To count as alloreactive, a clone needed at least 2-fold expansion over unstimulated cells and a minimum CFSE-low frequency of 0.002% (template counts) or 0.001% (read counts). A clone was considered mappable if detected in the sequenced pre-transplant spleen, lymph node, or MLR CFSE-low populations of the donor or recipient. The cumulative frequency of alloreactive clones was calculated as a percentage of all sequences, weighted by copy number. TCRdb mirrors the immuneACCESS table, restricted to in-frame sequences. Some clones are absent from its copies; in checked studies, under half trace to an unresolved V gene, and the reason for the others is unknown. The DNA was the basis for D and trimming; V, J and clone size are from that table. This sample is represented by 10,000 or so clones; roughly 29% of them were singletons. The ten largest clones represent around 3.5% of the sample.

Here is what the overall study found, with its caveats: GvH clones were detected in recipient bone marrow, and some appeared earlier in ileal mucosa or blood, consistent with an intestinal mucosal origin. In the allografts of patients with donor T cell macrochimerism, GvH to HvG T cell clonal ratios were high. The conclusions were limited by the relatively low number and heterogeneity of the intestinal transplant patients. Early after transplant, peak levels of circulating GvH clones were found to be associated with declines in HvG clones.

This clone was detected only a few times. Base qualities are not provided; no much larger clone lies one nucleotide away. This sequence originates from a human patient who received an intestinal transplant. The sample was alloreactive CD4+ T cells from a mixed lymphocyte reaction culture, taken before intestinal transplant. Taken with the paper, the label for cell subset or site translates to: CFSE-low proliferating T cells sorted from roughly six-day pre-transplant mixed lymphocyte reaction (GvH or HvG direction).

CDR3 reads: CASSQTQGARYEQYF. In nucleotide form, the sequence is TGTGCCAGCAGTCAAACCCAGGGGGCAAGGTACGAGCAGTACTTC. The rearranged segments are TRBV6-5 and TRBJ2-7; a stretch of 8 junction bases matches TRBD1. Trimming takes 5 bases off V and 4 bases off J; junction bases not matched to a gene: 10. From cysteine to phenylalanine, the CDR3 is 15 amino acids long. Just CDR3 DNA is preserved here, 45 bases in frame from base 1. CDR1 and CDR2, looked up from the germline V gene, are MNHEY and SVGAGI.